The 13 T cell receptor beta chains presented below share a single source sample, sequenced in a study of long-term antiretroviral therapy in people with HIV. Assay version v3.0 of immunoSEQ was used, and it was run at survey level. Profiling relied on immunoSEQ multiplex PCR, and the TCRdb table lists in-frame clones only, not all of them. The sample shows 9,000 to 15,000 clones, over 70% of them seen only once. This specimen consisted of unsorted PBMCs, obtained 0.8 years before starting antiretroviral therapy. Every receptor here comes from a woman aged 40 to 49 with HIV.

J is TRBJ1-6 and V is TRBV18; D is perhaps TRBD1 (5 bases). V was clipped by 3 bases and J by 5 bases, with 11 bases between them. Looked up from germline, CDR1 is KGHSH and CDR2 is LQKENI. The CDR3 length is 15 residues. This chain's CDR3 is CASSPSGGNNSPLHF. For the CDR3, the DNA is TGTGCCAGCTCACCGTCCGGGGGGAATAATTCACCCCTCCACTTT.

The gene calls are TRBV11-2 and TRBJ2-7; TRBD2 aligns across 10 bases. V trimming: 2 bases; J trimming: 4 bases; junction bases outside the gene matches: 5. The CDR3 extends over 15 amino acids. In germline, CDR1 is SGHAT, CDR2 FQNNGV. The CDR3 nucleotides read TGTGCCAGCAGCTTATGGACTAGCGGACCGTACGAGCAGTACTTC. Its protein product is CASSLWTSGPYEQYF.

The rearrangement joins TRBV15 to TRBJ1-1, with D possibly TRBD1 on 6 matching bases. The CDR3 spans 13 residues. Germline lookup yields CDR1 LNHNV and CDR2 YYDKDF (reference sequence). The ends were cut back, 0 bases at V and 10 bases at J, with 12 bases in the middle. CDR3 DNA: TGTGCCACCAGCAGAGATCTGGGGGGCGGAGCTTTCTTT. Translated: CATSRDLGGGAFF.

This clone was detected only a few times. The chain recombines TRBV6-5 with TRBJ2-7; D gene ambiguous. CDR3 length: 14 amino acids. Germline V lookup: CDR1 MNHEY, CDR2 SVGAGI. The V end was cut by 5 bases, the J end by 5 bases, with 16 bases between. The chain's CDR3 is CASSSPKGAHEQYF. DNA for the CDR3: TGTGCCAGCAGTAGCCCCAAGGGCGCCCACGAGCAGTACTTC.

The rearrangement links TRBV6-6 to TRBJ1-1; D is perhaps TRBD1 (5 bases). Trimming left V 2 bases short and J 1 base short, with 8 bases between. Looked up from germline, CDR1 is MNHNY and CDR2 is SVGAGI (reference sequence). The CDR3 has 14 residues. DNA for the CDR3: TGTGCCAGCAGTTACGACAGAAAGAACACTGAAGCTTTCTTT. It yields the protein CASSYDRKNTEAFF.

The CDR3 reads CASSLSWSGTGAFF. The DNA of the CDR3 is TGTGCCAGCAGTTTATCGTGGTCCGGGACAGGGGCTTTCTTT. The rearrangement uses TRBV27 and TRBJ1-1; TRBD1 aligns across 9 bases. The trim removed 0 bases at V and 11 bases at J, leaving 7 bases unmatched. This CDR3 is built from 14 residues. In germline, CDR1 is MNHEY, CDR2 SMNVEV (reference sequence).

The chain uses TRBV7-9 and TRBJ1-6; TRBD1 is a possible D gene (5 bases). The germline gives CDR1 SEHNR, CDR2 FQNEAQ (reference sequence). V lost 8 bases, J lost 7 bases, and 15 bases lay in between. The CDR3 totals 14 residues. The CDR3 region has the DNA TGTGCCAGCCAATCTGGACATCTCAATTCACCCCTCCACTTT. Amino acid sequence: CASQSGHLNSPLHF.

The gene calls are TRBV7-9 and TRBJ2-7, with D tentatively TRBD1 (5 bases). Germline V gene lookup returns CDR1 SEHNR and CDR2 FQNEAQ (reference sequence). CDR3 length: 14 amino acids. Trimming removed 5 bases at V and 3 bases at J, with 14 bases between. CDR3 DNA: TGTGCCAGCAGCCTTGTCGGACAAGTCTACGAGCAGTACTTC. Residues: CASSLVGQVYEQYF.

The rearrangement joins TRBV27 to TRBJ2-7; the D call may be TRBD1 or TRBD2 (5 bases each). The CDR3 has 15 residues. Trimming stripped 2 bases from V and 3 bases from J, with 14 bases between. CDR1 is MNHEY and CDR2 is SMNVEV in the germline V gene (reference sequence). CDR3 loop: CASSLTGTNIYEQYF. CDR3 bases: TGTGCCAGCAGTTTAACCGGGACCAATATCTACGAGCAGTACTTC.

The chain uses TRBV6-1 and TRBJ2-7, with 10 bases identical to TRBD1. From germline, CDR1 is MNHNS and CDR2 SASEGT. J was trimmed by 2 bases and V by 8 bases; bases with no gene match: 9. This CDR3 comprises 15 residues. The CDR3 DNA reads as TGTGCCAGCCAAAATCCCGACAGGGGGCCCTACGAGCAGTACTTC. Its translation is CASQNPDRGPYEQYF.

CDR3 in DNA: TGTGCCAGCATGGGTGAGCAGTACTTC. This codes for CASMGEQYF. The rearrangement links TRBV6-5 to TRBJ2-7; D is unclear. CDR1 and CDR2 from the germline V gene are MNHEY and SVGAGI. The CDR3 spans 9 residues. Trimming left V 7 bases short and J 7 bases short, with 5 bases between.

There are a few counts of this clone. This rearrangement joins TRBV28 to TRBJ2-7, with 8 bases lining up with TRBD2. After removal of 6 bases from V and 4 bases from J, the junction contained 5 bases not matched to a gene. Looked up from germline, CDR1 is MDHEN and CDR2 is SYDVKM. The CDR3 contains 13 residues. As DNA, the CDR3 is TGTGCCAGCAGGTGGACTAGCAGGTACGAGCAGTACTTC. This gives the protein CASRWTSRYEQYF.

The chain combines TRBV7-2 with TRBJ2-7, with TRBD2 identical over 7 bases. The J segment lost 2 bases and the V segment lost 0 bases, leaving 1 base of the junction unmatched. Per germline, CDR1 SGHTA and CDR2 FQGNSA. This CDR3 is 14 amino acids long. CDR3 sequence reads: CASSLAGGAYEQYF. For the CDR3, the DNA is TGTGCCAGCAGCTTAGCGGGAGGGGCCTACGAGCAGTACTTC. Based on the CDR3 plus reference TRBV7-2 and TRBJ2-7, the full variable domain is GAGVSQSPSNKVTEKGKDVELRCDPISGHTALYWYRQSLGQGLEFLIYFQGNSAPDKSGLPSDRFSAERTGGSVSTLTIQRTQQEDSAVYLCASSLAGGAYEQYFGPGTRLTVT.